This T cell receptor beta chain is from a study of blood T cell repertoires in COVID-19. Study in general: The study drew acute and convalescent COVID-19 samples from the United States, Italy and Spain.

Original methodology: How many nucleated cells were present was estimated from reference gene primer amplification. The data were produced by immunoSEQ multiplex PCR, yet TCRdb's version contains in-frame clones alone and is incomplete. V and J calls and clone size are copied from that table; D and trimming were computed from the DNA. The sample lists some 290,000 clones, about nine tenths occurring once. V gave up 3 bases and J gave up 5 bases; unmatched junction bases: 14. The CDR3 loop spans 17 amino acids. The germline V gene has CDR1 SGHRS and CDR2 YFSETQ. Cohort 3 recovered donors had two negative PCRs, clearance, or symptom resolution.

This chain connects TRBV5-1 to TRBJ2-3; 8 bases map to TRBD1. This clonotype was sampled from a woman aged 25-40 years who had recovered from COVID-19. Sequences were obtained from PBMCs or T cells enriched from blood (not recorded which). The CDR3 loop is CASSSLFWAGGLDTQYF. In DNA, the CDR3 is TGCGCCAGCAGCTCCCTCTTCTGGGCAGGGGGCTTAGATACGCAGTATTTT.